The rows below give T cell receptor beta chains drawn from one sample of a study of cytomegalovirus exposure and HLA in healthy donors. Measured with immunoSEQ multiplex PCR; TCRdb has only the in-frame clones, and not every one. Among around 200,000 clones listed, 75% to 90% were seen once. Material for sequencing was PBMCs. These TCRs come from a young woman in good health and CMV-seronegative. CDR3s include the opening cysteine and the closing phenylalanine or tryptophan. A D gene is named only where the DNA matches it firmly. Clone size is not always given. Where it is, it says once, few, many or a class for expanded clones.

clone size: once; D gene: TRBD1; J gene: TRBJ2-5; V gene: TRBV7-9; CDR3 DNA: TGTGCCAGCAGTTTCACAGGGGTTTCCCAAGAGACCCAGTACTTC; CDR3 protein: CASSFTGVSQETQYF
clone size: NA; D gene: TRBD2; J gene: TRBJ2-1; V gene: TRBV9; CDR3 DNA: TGTGCCAGCAGCGTCAGACTAGCGGGAGCCCATGAGCAGTTCTTC; CDR3 protein: CASSVRLAGAHEQFF
clone size: once; D gene: TRBD1; J gene: TRBJ1-4; V gene: TRBV7-6; CDR3 DNA: TGTGCCAGCACCCTCGGACAGGGCCTTAATGAAAAACTGTTTTTT; CDR3 protein: CASTLGQGLNEKLFF
clone size: once; D gene: TRBD2; J gene: TRBJ2-2; V gene: TRBV7-3; CDR3 DNA: TGTGCCAGCAGAACCGGGACTAGCGTCACCGGGGAGCTGTTTTTT; CDR3 protein: CASRTGTSVTGELFF
clone size: NA; D gene: TRBD2; J gene: TRBJ2-3; V gene: TRBV15; CDR3 DNA: TGTGCCACCAGGGGTGAGGGGGAGAGCGGGAGCCTCTATACAGATACGCAGTATTTT; CDR3 protein: CATRGEGESGSLYTDTQYF
clone size: NA; D gene: TRBD1; J gene: TRBJ1-5; V gene: TRBV9; CDR3 DNA: TGTGCCAGCAGCGCCCGAGGGGACAGGGAGGGTCAGCCCCAGCATTTT; CDR3 protein: CASSARGDREGQPQHF
clone size: NA; D gene: NA; J gene: TRBJ2-3; V gene: TRBV7-2; CDR3 DNA: TGTGCCAGCAGCTTAGACAGCCTTAGCACAGATACGCAGTATTTT; CDR3 protein: CASSLDSLSTDTQYF
clone size: NA; D gene: NA; J gene: TRBJ2-1; V gene: TRBV4-3; CDR3 DNA: TGCGCCAGCAGCCAAGAAGGCGTTGGGGGGGCCATTTTTCACGTTATAAATGAGCAGTTCTTC; CDR3 protein: CASSQEGVGGAIFHVINEQFF
clone size: NA; D gene: TRBD2; J gene: TRBJ2-2; V gene: TRBV5-6; CDR3 DNA: TGTGCCAGCAGCCCACCCCGGGGTAGCGGGGGGCGGAACACCGGGGAGCTGTTTTTT; CDR3 protein: CASSPPRGSGGRNTGELFF
clone size: NA; D gene: TRBD2; J gene: TRBJ2-3; V gene: TRBV5-4; CDR3 DNA: TGTGCCAGCAGCCCCCGCGGACTAGGCCCAGATACGCAGTATTTT; CDR3 protein: CASSPRGLGPDTQYF
clone size: NA; D gene: NA; J gene: TRBJ2-7; V gene: TRBV9; CDR3 DNA: TGTGCCAGCAGTTCTCAGGTGGGCTATTCCTACGAGCAGTACTTC; CDR3 protein: CASSSQVGYSYEQYF
clone size: NA; D gene: NA; J gene: TRBJ2-5; V gene: TRBV19; CDR3 DNA: TGTGCCAGCCGAGGACAGCAAGAGACCCAGTACTTC; CDR3 protein: CASRGQQETQYF
clone size: NA; D gene: NA; J gene: TRBJ2-2; V gene: TRBV6-5; CDR3 DNA: TGTGCCAGCAGATTAAGTTCAGCCGGGGAGCTGTTTTTT; CDR3 protein: CASRLSSAGELFF
clone size: NA; D gene: TRBD1; J gene: TRBJ2-1; V gene: TRBV6-1; CDR3 DNA: TGTGCCAGCAGTGAAGGCCGGGACAGGGTATATTCCTGGGCATCCGCGTACAATGAGCAGTTCTTC; CDR3 protein: CASSEGRDRVYSWASAYNEQFF
clone size: NA; D gene: TRBD2; J gene: TRBJ2-3; V gene: TRBV5-4; CDR3 DNA: TGTGCCAGCAGCTTGGCCCCAGCGGGGGCGCTTCTACTAACCACAGATACGCAGTATTTT; CDR3 protein: CASSLAPAGALLLTTDTQYF
clone size: NA; D gene: TRBD2; J gene: TRBJ2-7; V gene: TRBV6-6; CDR3 DNA: TGTGCCAGCAGTTCCGGGACTAGCCGTTACGAGCAGTACTTC; CDR3 protein: CASSSGTSRYEQYF
clone size: NA; D gene: TRBD2; J gene: TRBJ2-7; V gene: TRBV11-2; CDR3 DNA: TGTGCCAGCAGCAAATCGATGGTACTAGCGGGGGGTTCTAGTGAGCAGTACTTC; CDR3 protein: CASSKSMVLAGGSSEQYF
clone size: NA; D gene: TRBD1; J gene: TRBJ2-7; V gene: TRBV6-5; CDR3 DNA: TGTGCCAGCAGTTACTCGGGACAGGGGTCCTACGAGCAGTACTTC; CDR3 protein: CASSYSGQGSYEQYF
clone size: NA; D gene: NA; J gene: TRBJ2-1; V gene: TRBV11-2; CDR3 DNA: TGTGCCAGCAGAATCCCCGGACGGGAGAGGGTTGAGCAGTTCTTC; CDR3 protein: CASRIPGRERVEQFF
clone size: NA; D gene: TRBD1; J gene: TRBJ2-7; V gene: TRBV6-5; CDR3 DNA: TGTGCCAGCAGTTACCCAGGACAGGGCCGCTACGAGCAGTACTTC; CDR3 protein: CASSYPGQGRYEQYF
clone size: NA; D gene: TRBD2; J gene: TRBJ2-1; V gene: TRBV7-6; CDR3 DNA: TGTGCCAGCAGCTTAATCTCCGCGGGAGCAGGAAATGAGCAGTTCTTC; CDR3 protein: CASSLISAGAGNEQFF
clone size: few; D gene: NA; J gene: TRBJ2-4; V gene: TRBV7-3; CDR3 DNA: TGTGCCAGCAGCTTCTTTGCCAGCGACATTCAGTACTTC; CDR3 protein: CASSFFASDIQYF
clone size: NA; D gene: NA; J gene: TRBJ2-4; V gene: TRBV5-1; CDR3 DNA: TGCGCCAGCAGCTTGGCCACGACAGGAACGATTCAGTACTTC; CDR3 protein: CASSLATTGTIQYF
clone size: NA; D gene: TRBD2; J gene: TRBJ2-5; V gene: TRBV10-3; CDR3 DNA: TGTGCCATCAGTGGGTACGGGGGGGAAGAGACCCAGTACTTC; CDR3 protein: CAISGYGGEETQYF
clone size: NA; D gene: TRBD2; J gene: TRBJ2-3; V gene: TRBV9; CDR3 DNA: TGTGCCAGCAGCGTAGTAGCGGGGGTGGCAGATACGCAGTATTTT; CDR3 protein: CASSVVAGVADTQYF
clone size: few; D gene: NA; J gene: TRBJ1-5; V gene: TRBV19; CDR3 DNA: TGTGCCAGTAGTATCACTGCGTCCAATCAGCCCCAGCATTTT; CDR3 protein: CASSITASNQPQHF
clone size: NA; D gene: NA; J gene: TRBJ2-5; V gene: TRBV29-1; CDR3 DNA: TGCAGCGTTGTCACAGGGACAGAGACCCAGTACTTC; CDR3 protein: CSVVTGTETQYF
clone size: NA; D gene: NA; J gene: TRBJ2-4; V gene: TRBV9; CDR3 DNA: TGTGCCAGCAGCGTGGGACATGCTAAAAACATTCAGTACTTC; CDR3 protein: CASSVGHAKNIQYF
clone size: NA; D gene: NA; J gene: TRBJ1-2; V gene: TRBV2; CDR3 DNA: TGTGCCAGCAGTGCGAACTATGGCTACACCTTC; CDR3 protein: CASSANYGYTF
clone size: NA; D gene: NA; J gene: TRBJ1-2; V gene: TRBV9; CDR3 DNA: TGTGCCAGCAGCGAGCTGGGAGGGCGGCAGGGCTACACCTTC; CDR3 protein: CASSELGGRQGYTF
clone size: NA; D gene: TRBD1; J gene: TRBJ1-1; V gene: TRBV7-2; CDR3 DNA: TGTGCCAGCAGCTTTAACAGGGGTGTTGACACTGAAGCTTTCTTT; CDR3 protein: CASSFNRGVDTEAFF
clone size: NA; D gene: NA; J gene: TRBJ1-2; V gene: TRBV6-5; CDR3 DNA: TGTGCCAGCAGTTACTCGATGCGTTCCTATGGCTACACCTTC; CDR3 protein: CASSYSMRSYGYTF
clone size: NA; D gene: TRBD2; J gene: TRBJ2-7; V gene: TRBV4-1; CDR3 DNA: TGCGCCAGCAGCCAAGAGGGAGGGCTCTCCTACGAGCAGTACTTC; CDR3 protein: CASSQEGGLSYEQYF
clone size: NA; D gene: TRBD1; J gene: TRBJ2-7; V gene: TRBV4-1; CDR3 DNA: TGCGCCAGCAGCCAATGGACCCCTATCCACCTCGCGCAGGGGGCGAGCGAGCAGTACTTC; CDR3 protein: CASSQWTPIHLAQGASEQYF
clone size: NA; D gene: NA; J gene: TRBJ2-3; V gene: TRBV4-3; CDR3 DNA: TGCGCCAGCAGCCAAGAAACAGGGTCTCGGACAGATACGCAGTATTTT; CDR3 protein: CASSQETGSRTDTQYF
clone size: NA; D gene: NA; J gene: TRBJ1-4; V gene: TRBV29-1; CDR3 DNA: TGCAGCGTAATGGACCTAGCCGGGACTAATGAAAAACTGTTTTTT; CDR3 protein: CSVMDLAGTNEKLFF
clone size: NA; D gene: NA; J gene: TRBJ1-5; V gene: TRBV7-2; CDR3 DNA: TGTGCCAGCAGCTTAGCGCGGGGACGCAATCAGCCCCAGCATTTT; CDR3 protein: CASSLARGRNQPQHF
clone size: NA; D gene: TRBD2; J gene: TRBJ2-5; V gene: TRBV7-2; CDR3 DNA: TGTGCCAGCAGCCGCCGGACTAGCGGGGAAGGGGGGCGAGAGACCCAGTACTTC; CDR3 protein: CASSRRTSGEGGRETQYF
clone size: NA; D gene: TRBD1; J gene: TRBJ2-7; V gene: TRBV4-2; CDR3 DNA: TGTGCCAGCAGCCAAGTCGGACAGGTGCAGTACTTC; CDR3 protein: CASSQVGQVQYF
clone size: NA; D gene: TRBD1; J gene: TRBJ1-5; V gene: TRBV6-1; CDR3 DNA: TGTGCCAGCAGTGCTCCGGGACAGGGGGCGCGTGGCAATCAGCCCCAGCATTTT; CDR3 protein: CASSAPGQGARGNQPQHF
clone size: NA; D gene: TRBD2; J gene: TRBJ2-7; V gene: TRBV30; CDR3 DNA: TGTGCCTGGAGTATGATTAGAATCGGGACTAGCGGGGCGGCAGAACTCGAGCAGTACTTC; CDR3 protein: CAWSMIRIGTSGAAELEQYF
clone size: NA; D gene: TRBD1; J gene: TRBJ1-6; V gene: TRBV2; CDR3 DNA: TGTGCCAGGGGACAGATTAATTCACCCCTCCACTTT; CDR3 protein: CARGQINSPLHF
clone size: NA; D gene: TRBD2; J gene: TRBJ2-1; V gene: TRBV11-3; CDR3 DNA: TGTGCCAGCAGCTTATACCTAGCGGGAGTGGGGAATGAGCAGTTCTTC; CDR3 protein: CASSLYLAGVGNEQFF
clone size: NA; D gene: NA; J gene: TRBJ2-7; V gene: TRBV14; CDR3 DNA: TGTGCCAGCAGCCAAGTTACAGCAATCTACTACGAGCAGTACTTC; CDR3 protein: CASSQVTAIYYEQYF